The 3 T cell receptor beta chains below come from one sample, sequenced in a study of CD8 T cells in Susac syndrome. The RNA, roughly 0.45 to 1 ug, was put through reverse transcription using random hexamers. TCRdb itself ran the immunoSEQ multiplex PCR reads through MiXCR, one entry per CDR3 protein. The repertoire consists of about 130,000 distinct CDR3 sequences, with approximately 89% occurring once and the leading ten covering around 0.24%. Sequenced input: CD8+ T cells from PBMCs. The receptors shown here come from a human donor with multiple sclerosis.

The chain uses TRBV30 and TRBJ1-1; D unresolved. Trimming left V 4 bases short and J 4 bases short, with 13 bases between. The CDR3 runs 13 residues. Germline V CDR1 and CDR2: GTSNPN, SVGIG (reference sequence). This CDR3 is CAWIGVGGTEAFF. Written as DNA, the CDR3 is TGTGCCTGGATAGGCGTTGGTGGCACTGAAGCTTTCTTT.

The DNA of the CDR3 is TGTGCCAGCAGCTTGGCTGGGGCTTGGAACACCGGGGAGCTGTTTTTT. It yields the protein CASSLAGAWNTGELFF. This chain joins TRBV5-8 and TRBJ2-2; weak D call: TRBD1 (5 bases). This CDR3 is built from 16 residues. Germline V gene lookup returns CDR1 SGHTS and CDR2 YDEGEE. Between the trimmed V and J ends, which lost 0 bases and 1 base, there was a span of 10 bases. Variable domain in full (rest from reference TRBV5-8 and TRBJ2-2): EAGVTQSPTHLIKTRGQQATLRCSPISGHTSVYWYQQALGLGLQFLLWYDEGEERNRGNFPPRFSGRQFPNYSSELNVNALELEDSALYLCASSLAGAWNTGELFFGEGSRLTVL.

V and J are TRBV5-6 and TRBJ2-7; D gene ambiguous. CDR1 and CDR2 (germline): SGHDT, YYEEEE. Trimming removed 0 bases at V and 7 bases at J, with 5 bases between. The CDR3 loop spans 11 amino acids. DNA for the CDR3: TGTGCCAGCAGCTTGGGGATGGAGCAGTACTTC. Translated, it gives CASSLGMEQYF.